This TCR beta chain came from a study of blood T cell repertoires in COVID-19. Turning to the study itself: Samples came from the United States, Italy and Spain, spanning acute and convalescent COVID-19. PBMCs, B-cell-depleted T cells, or T cells were the source of the cDNA or gDNA that made up the material.

Using immunoSEQ multiplex PCR, the repertoire was profiled, and TCRdb retains in-frame clones only, with some absent. The sample has about 440,000 clones, 90% seen once. In terms of age and location, participants ranged from roughly 18 to 90 years and lived in about 25 US areas. Per germline, CDR1 MDHEN and CDR2 SYDVKM. With 1 base removed from V and 13 bases from J, the gap between germline ends came to 8 bases. This CDR3 has 12 residues. This receptor was identified in a man between 18 and 35 years old who had recovered from COVID-19. Sequenced input: PBMCs or T cells enriched from blood (not recorded which). The chain combines TRBV28 with TRBJ1-6; D unclear. The DNA of the CDR3 is TGTGCCAGCAGTTTATCAGTAATCCCCCTCCACTTT. This codes for CASSLSVIPLHF.